The 30 T cell receptor beta chains below come from one sample, sequenced in a study of blood T cell repertoires in COVID-19 (dated by TCRdb to the early 2020s). Libraries came from the immunoSEQ multiplex PCR assay. TCRdb re-hosts the immuneACCESS table, in-frame sequences only. Its copies lack some clones; in the studies checked, an unresolved V gene accounts for under half of them, and the cause for the rest is not known. In all, the sample holds about 170,000 clones, and around 86% of those were seen once. The leading ten clones occupy roughly 3.3% of the sample. The sequenced sample consisted of peripheral blood. These receptors were obtained from a man aged 70 or older with acute or convalescent COVID-19.

This chain links TRBV16 with TRBJ2-1, with 12 bases matching TRBD2. The CDR3 loop spans 15 amino acids. Germline CDR1 reads KGHSY; CDR2 reads FQNENV. J lost 13 bases, V lost 4 bases, and 11 bases had no gene match. CDR3 in DNA: TGTGCCAGCAGCCTCCTACTAGCGGGAGGCGGTCAACAGTTCTTC. It encodes CASSLLLAGGGQQFF.

The gene calls are TRBV11-2 and TRBJ1-1; D is undetermined. CDR3 length: 12 amino acids. Germline loops: CDR1 SGHAT, CDR2 FQNNGV. V was cut by 3 bases and J by 3 bases, with 5 bases left in between. CDR3 sequence (DNA): TGTGCCAGCAGCTTTAGCTACACTGAAGCTTTCTTT. Its protein product is CASSFSYTEAFF.

V is TRBV19 and J is TRBJ1-1, with D possibly TRBD1 on 5 matching bases. The V gene lost 1 base and the J gene lost 6 bases, with 9 bases spanning the gap. The length of the CDR3 is 13 residues. In germline, CDR1 is LNHDA, CDR2 SQIVND (reference sequence). CDR3 in amino acids: CASSIGQLSEAFF. The CDR3 DNA reads TGTGCCAGTAGTATAGGACAGTTGTCTGAAGCTTTCTTT. Full variable domain (remainder filled in from reference TRBV19 and TRBJ1-1): DGGITQSPKYLFRKEGQNVTLSCEQNLNHDAMYWYRQDPGQGLRLIYYSQIVNDFQKGDIAEGYSVSREKKESFPLTVTSAQKNPTAFYLCASSIGQLSEAFFGQGTRLTVV.

The chain has TRBV7-9 and TRBJ2-2; 9 nucleotides agree with TRBD2. The CDR3 extends over 17 amino acids. Germline values: CDR1 SEHNR, CDR2 FQNEAQ (reference sequence). J gave up 0 bases and V 3 bases, and 5 bases lay outside the gene matches. The CDR3 spells CASSFPRTSANTGELFF. The CDR3, as DNA: TGTGCCAGCAGCTTCCCTAGGACTAGCGCGAACACCGGGGAGCTGTTTTTT.

The genes are TRBV4-3 and TRBJ2-1; D possibly corresponds to TRBD1 (6 bases). The CDR3 sequence is 15 residues long. CDR1 and CDR2 (germline): LGHNA, YSLEER. V was pared by 4 bases and J by 3 bases, with 13 bases between. CDR3 coding DNA: TGCGCCAGCAGCCCCCGAGGGGGTGGCTACAATGAGCAGTTCTTC. Translated: CASSPRGGGYNEQFF.

This clone has at least ten counts. This sequence joins TRBV7-6 and TRBJ2-1; D possibly corresponds to TRBD1 (6 bases). Trimming left V 4 bases short and J 6 bases short, with 10 bases between. There are 13 residues in the CDR3. Germline V gene lookup returns CDR1 SGHVS and CDR2 FNYEAQ. CDR3 sequence: CASSSGTLNEQFF. The CDR3 region has the DNA TGTGCCAGCAGCTCCGGGACACTCAATGAGCAGTTCTTC.

The rearrangement links TRBV29-1 to TRBJ2-5, with 7 bases fitting TRBD2. The J segment lost 4 bases and the V segment lost 0 bases, leaving 17 bases of the junction unmatched. CDR3 length equals 18 residues. In germline, CDR1 is SQVTM, CDR2 ANQGSEA. The CDR3: CSVEDGVGGGRFAETQYF. In DNA, the CDR3 is TGCAGCGTTGAAGATGGGGTTGGTGGCGGGAGATTTGCAGAGACCCAGTACTTC.

The rearrangement links TRBV5-4 to TRBJ1-2, with 10 bases lining up with TRBD1. After removal of 0 bases from V and 2 bases from J, the junction contained 1 base not matched to a gene. Germline V lookup: CDR1 SGHNT, CDR2 YYREEE (reference sequence). CDR3 length equals 15 residues. The DNA for the CDR3 is TGTGCCAGCAGCTTGGTGGACAGGGGGAACTATGGCTACACCTTC. It specifies CASSLVDRGNYGYTF.

J is TRBJ1-5 and V is TRBV6-5; D is perhaps TRBD1 (6 bases). Germline V gene sequence: CDR1 MNHEY, CDR2 SVGAGI. This CDR3 spans 15 amino acids. Deletions cut 0 bases from V and 6 bases from J, with 12 bases between. The CDR3 spells CASSYSQGSGQPQHF. The CDR3 DNA is TGTGCCAGCAGTTACTCACAGGGATCGGGTCAGCCCCAGCATTTT.

This clone appeared a few times. V is TRBV2 and J is TRBJ1-2; the D gene is possibly TRBD1 (6 bases). V lost 10 bases, J lost 7 bases, and 19 bases lay in between. This CDR3 comprises 13 residues. Germline values: CDR1 SNHLY, CDR2 FYNNEI. CDR3 DNA sequence: TGTGCCACCTCGAGGGGGGGGCGATTTGGCTACACCTTC. Amino acids: CATSRGGRFGYTF. Filled out from reference TRBV2 and TRBJ1-2, the complete variable domain reads EPEVTQTPSHQVTQMGQEVILRCVPISNHLYFYWYRQILGQKVEFLVSFYNNEISEKSEIFDDQFSVERPDGSNFTLKIRSTKLEDSAMYFCATSRGGRFGYTFGSGTRLTVV.

The gene calls are TRBV28 and TRBJ1-3, with a possible D match to TRBD1 (5 bases). The ends were cut back, 1 base at V and 4 bases at J, with 8 bases in the middle. Per germline, CDR1 MDHEN and CDR2 SYDVKM. The CDR3 spans 14 residues. The CDR3 region is CASSLSGGGNTIYF. In DNA, the CDR3 is TGTGCCAGCAGTTTATCGGGGGGAGGAAACACCATATATTTT.

The J gene is TRBJ2-3, the V gene TRBV6-6, with 8 bases identical to TRBD1. The V and J ends lost 6 bases and 5 bases, in that order; junction bases with no gene match: 7. CDR1 is MNHNY, CDR2 SVGAGI, per germline (reference sequence). The CDR3 length is 14 residues. CDR3 sequence (DNA): TGTGCCAGCAGCCTCACAGGGGGTGGAGATACGCAGTATTTT. Translating gives CASSLTGGGDTQYF.

This chain uses TRBV15 with TRBJ1-2; D possibly corresponds to TRBD1 (6 bases). The CDR3 totals 13 residues. Trimming stripped 1 base from V and 5 bases from J, with 8 bases between. Looked up from germline, CDR1 is LNHNV and CDR2 is YYDKDF (reference sequence). The CDR3: CATSRAGQYGYTF. CDR3 in DNA: TGTGCCACCAGCAGAGCCGGACAGTATGGCTACACCTTC.

The genes are TRBV2 and TRBJ2-1; TRBD1 matches at 9 bases. Germline loops: CDR1 SNHLY, CDR2 FYNNEI. With V trimmed by 6 bases and J by 3 bases, 3 bases remained unmatched. The CDR3 is 14 amino acids. CDR3 in amino acids: CASRGTGYYNEQFF. The CDR3 nucleotides are TGTGCCAGCAGGGGGACAGGGTACTACAATGAGCAGTTCTTC.

The V call is TRBV4-3, the J call TRBJ1-4; D call uncertain. V was cut by 0 bases and J by 0 bases, with 11 bases left in between. The CDR3 spans 17 residues. The germline V gene encodes CDR1 LGHNA and CDR2 YSLEER. The CDR3 sequence: CASSQDLFFTTNEKLFF. CDR3 nucleotide sequence: TGCGCCAGCAGCCAAGATTTGTTTTTTACAACTAATGAAAAACTGTTTTTT.

The gene calls are TRBV25-1 and TRBJ1-6; no definite D call. Germline values: CDR1 MGHDK, CDR2 SYGVNS. The CDR3 length is 15 residues. With 10 bases removed from V and 11 bases from J, the gap between germline ends came to 24 bases. The CDR3, as DNA: TGTGCCACCCGGGATTCTACGCCCTTCCACGCACCCCTCCACTTT. Translation: CATRDSTPFHAPLHF.

V gene TRBV24-1 combines with J gene TRBJ2-3, with 10 bases matching TRBD1. Germline-derived CDR1 and CDR2 are KGHDR and SFDVKD. Losses at the gene ends were 3 bases for V and 5 bases for J; bases not matched to a gene: 7. The length of the CDR3 is 16 residues. In DNA form, the CDR3 reads TGTGCCACCAGTGATCCGGGACAGGGGAAAGGAGATACGCAGTATTTT. Its protein product is CATSDPGQGKGDTQYF.

The genes are TRBV6-6 and TRBJ2-7; TRBD2 matches at 10 bases. V shed 6 bases and J 2 bases; nucleotides not matched to a gene: 7. The CDR3 loop spans 15 amino acids. CDR1 and CDR2 (germline): MNHNY, SVGAGI (reference sequence). CDR3 region: CASSSPGTSAYEQYF. CDR3 DNA: TGTGCCAGCAGCAGTCCCGGGACTAGCGCCTACGAGCAGTACTTC.

The CDR3 reads CAISVTGNTEAFF. CDR3 bases: TGTGCCATCAGTGTAACAGGGAACACTGAAGCTTTCTTT. This sequence joins TRBV10-3 and TRBJ1-1; D is perhaps TRBD1 (5 bases). This CDR3 is 13 amino acids long. Germline V gene lookup returns CDR1 ENHRY and CDR2 SYGVKD. V was pared by 4 bases and J by 1 base, with 7 bases between.

This chain links TRBV2 with TRBJ1-4, with D possibly being TRBD1 (5 bases). V lost 7 bases, J lost 6 bases, and 15 bases lay in between. The CDR3 is 14 residues long. The V gene's germline CDR1 is SNHLY and CDR2 FYNNEI. This chain's CDR3 is CASKGGGAYEKLFF. CDR3 coding DNA: TGTGCCAGCAAAGGTGGAGGGGCCTATGAAAAACTGTTTTTT.

The genes are TRBV18 and TRBJ1-1, with 8 bases matching TRBD1. V trimming: 3 bases; J trimming: 10 bases; junction bases outside the gene matches: 19. The CDR3 runs 17 residues. Germline-derived CDR1 and CDR2 are KGHSH and LQKENI. The CDR3 coding sequence is TGTGCCAGCTCACCGACTCGGACAGGGTCCGGGGGAGGAGCAGCTTTCTTT. It encodes CASSPTRTGSGGGAAFF.

This chain uses TRBV29-1 with TRBJ2-1; D perhaps matches TRBD1 (5 bases). Germline V lookup: CDR1 SQVTM, CDR2 ANQGSEA. The CDR3 sequence is 16 residues long. V lost 4 bases, J lost 12 bases, and 28 bases lay in between. The CDR3 is CSVGGIGRAFEWAQFF. The CDR3 nucleotides are TGCAGCGTTGGAGGCATCGGCAGGGCCTTTGAGTGGGCGCAGTTCTTC.

The J gene is TRBJ2-7, the V gene TRBV6-5; 7 positions match TRBD1. Germline trimming cut 1 base from V and 0 bases from J; bases unmatched to any gene: 3. In germline, CDR1 is MNHEY, CDR2 SVGAGI. The CDR3 covers 15 residues. The CDR3 spells CASSYYRQGSYEQYF. Here the CDR3 DNA reads TGTGCCAGCAGTTACTACCGACAGGGCTCCTACGAGCAGTACTTC.

The chain combines TRBV5-5 with TRBJ2-3; TRBD1 is a possible D gene (5 bases). Germline values: CDR1 SGHKS, CDR2 YYEKEE (reference sequence). The CDR3 loop spans 16 amino acids. Trimming shortened V by 2 bases and J by 1 base, and 14 bases separated the two germline ends. The CDR3 is CASSFVDLGGTDTQYF. Written as DNA, the CDR3 is TGTGCCAGCAGCTTCGTTGACCTAGGGGGCACAGATACGCAGTATTTT.

The chain couples TRBV19 to TRBJ2-7; D is uncertain. V was clipped by 4 bases and J by 4 bases, with 20 bases between them. The CDR3 has 16 residues. CDR1 is LNHDA and CDR2 is SQIVND in the germline V gene (reference sequence). CDR3 sequence: CASSTSRRGHSYEQYF. Written as DNA, the CDR3 is TGTGCCAGTAGTACCTCCCGGCGAGGCCACTCGTACGAGCAGTACTTC.

The J gene is TRBJ2-2, the V gene TRBV9; the D gene is possibly TRBD2 (5 bases). The CDR3 contains 17 residues. The V end lost 0 bases, the J end lost 1 base, and 13 bases lay between the germline ends. Germline CDR1 reads SGDLS; CDR2 reads YYNGEE. The CDR3 reads CASSVEGHGLNTGELFF. The DNA of the CDR3 is TGTGCCAGCAGCGTAGAAGGTCACGGACTGAACACCGGGGAGCTGTTTTTT.

The genes are TRBV6-5 and TRBJ2-6; D uncertain. The CDR3 extends over 15 amino acids. V dropped 6 bases and J dropped 0 bases, with 9 bases sitting between them. CDR1 and CDR2 from the germline V gene are MNHEY and SVGAGI. DNA of the CDR3: TGTGCCAGCAGACCTAGACTCTCTGGGGCCAACGTCCTGACTTTC. Translated, it gives CASRPRLSGANVLTF.

This chain joins TRBV20-1 and TRBJ2-3; D may be TRBD2 (5 bases). The CDR3 extends over 10 amino acids. With 5 bases removed from V and 6 bases from J, the gap between germline ends came to 6 bases. Germline V gene sequence: CDR1 DFQATT, CDR2 SNEGSKA (reference sequence). CDR3 amino acids: CSAWRDTQYF. CDR3 DNA: TGCAGTGCTTGGAGGGATACGCAGTATTTT.

DNA for the CDR3: TGTGCCAGCAGCCAAGATCGGGGGCCTAGCGGGGCTAAAGATACGCAGTATTTT. Translating it yields CASSQDRGPSGAKDTQYF. The rearrangement uses TRBV14 and TRBJ2-3; 9 bases are shared with TRBD2. Germline assignment: CDR1 SGHDN and CDR2 FVKESK. There are 18 residues in the CDR3. V was pared by 0 bases and J by 5 bases, with 12 bases of the junction left unmatched.

The chain recombines TRBV6-2 or TRBV6-3 with TRBJ2-7, with D perhaps TRBD1 (6 bases). V lost 0 bases, J lost 3 bases, and 15 bases lay in between. CDR3 size: 16 residues. Germline V CDR1 and CDR2: MNHEY, SVGEGT. The CDR3: CASSYSLRDNIYEQYF. CDR3 bases: TGTGCCAGCAGTTACTCCCTTAGGGACAATATCTACGAGCAGTACTTC.